The 18 T cell receptor beta chains listed next were all sequenced from one sample in a study of blood T cell repertoires in COVID-19. This table comes from immunoSEQ multiplex PCR, and its TCRdb copy is limited to in-frame clones, with some not included. The sample includes about 68,000 clones, over 75% of them seen just once. Specimen: peripheral blood. All receptors come from a man in his fifties with active COVID-19.

The J gene is TRBJ1-2, the V gene TRBV9; 7 bases map to TRBD1. The CDR3 runs 17 residues. V was clipped by 2 bases and J by 8 bases; unmatched bases: 18. Germline V lookup: CDR1 SGDLS, CDR2 YYNGEE. The CDR3, as DNA: TGTGCCAGCAGCGTGGGAGGTACAGGGGTAGGACTCTGGGGCTACACCTTC. It specifies CASSVGGTGVGLWGYTF.

The rearrangement uses TRBV20-1 and TRBJ1-5, with 8 bases matching TRBD1. The V segment lost 3 bases and the J segment 4 bases; nucleotides outside the gene matches: 5. The CDR3 covers 14 residues. Per germline, CDR1 DFQATT and CDR2 SNEGSKA (reference sequence). CDR3: CSASRRQGNQPQHF. DNA for the CDR3: TGCAGTGCTAGTCGCAGACAGGGGAATCAGCCCCAGCATTTT.

This chain uses TRBV19 with TRBJ2-4; a possible D gene is TRBD1 (5 bases). Germline V CDR1 and CDR2: LNHDA, SQIVND (reference sequence). The CDR3 loop spans 14 amino acids. V was cut by 5 bases and J by 2 bases, with 10 bases left in between. CDR3 sequence (DNA): TGTGCCAGTAGTTCTCAGGGCTCCAAAAACATTCAGTACTTC. It translates to CASSSQGSKNIQYF. Drawing the rest from reference TRBV19 and TRBJ2-4, the complete variable domain is DGGITQSPKYLFRKEGQNVTLSCEQNLNHDAMYWYRQDPGQGLRLIYYSQIVNDFQKGDIAEGYSVSREKKESFPLTVTSAQKNPTAFYLCASSSQGSKNIQYFGAGTRLSVL.

The chain carries TRBV28 and TRBJ2-3; 8 positions agree with TRBD2. CDR1 and CDR2 (germline): MDHEN, SYDVKM. V lost 6 bases and J lost 3; bases outside the gene matches: 8. The CDR3 runs 15 residues. CDR3 loop: CASSPPSGLTDTQYF. CDR3 DNA sequence: TGTGCCAGCAGCCCCCCTAGCGGGTTGACAGATACGCAGTATTTT.

The chain employs TRBV30 and TRBJ2-3; D uncertain. The CDR3 length is 12 residues. Germline CDR1 and CDR2: GTSNPN and SVGIG (reference sequence). The V end was cut by 8 bases, the J end by 2 bases, with 11 bases between. The CDR3, as DNA: TGTGCCGGTCTGGGCCCCACAGATACGCAGTATTTT. Translating it yields CAGLGPTDTQYF.

The CDR3 sequence is CASRGLTGELNEKLFF. CDR3 sequence (DNA): TGCGCCAGCCGTGGACTCACGGGGGAGCTCAATGAAAAACTGTTTTTT. The rearrangement links TRBV10-2 to TRBJ1-4; a weak D match, TRBD1 (5 bases). Trimming cost V 8 bases and J 5 bases, with 21 bases left between them. The CDR3 covers 16 residues. Germline CDR1 is WSHSY and CDR2 is SAAADI.

This clone was found a few times. The chain links TRBV6-6 to TRBJ1-5; D ambiguous. V lost 2 bases, J lost 2 bases, and 10 bases lay in between. CDR1 is MNHNY and CDR2 is SVGAGI in the germline V gene (reference sequence). The CDR3 is made up of 15 amino acids. CDR3: CASSYGGGGNQPQHF. The CDR3 DNA follows: TGTGCCAGCAGTTACGGAGGAGGAGGCAATCAGCCCCAGCATTTT.

The chain uses TRBV6-2 or TRBV6-3 and TRBJ2-7; 9 positions match TRBD1. Germline assignment: CDR1 MNHEY and CDR2 SVGEGT. The length of the CDR3 is 13 residues. V was clipped by 5 bases and J by 5 bases; unmatched bases: 4. CDR3 bases: TGTGCCAGCAGTACGGGACAGGGAAACGAGCAGTACTTC. As protein: CASSTGQGNEQYF.

V gene TRBV29-1 combines with J gene TRBJ1-1, with TRBD1 identical over 9 bases. Per germline, CDR1 SQVTM and CDR2 ANQGSEA. The CDR3 is 14 residues long. The ends lost 4 bases at V and 6 bases at J; junction bases unmatched: 9. Here the CDR3 DNA reads TGCAGCGTTGTGTGGACAGGGGCCCCAGCTGAAGCTTTCTTT. It encodes CSVVWTGAPAEAFF. Full variable domain (rest looked up from reference TRBV29-1 and TRBJ1-1): SAVISQKPSRDICQRGTSLTIQCQVDSQVTMMFWYRQQPGQSLTLIATANQGSEATYESGFVIDKFPISRPNLTFSTLTVSNMSPEDSSIYLCSVVWTGAPAEAFFGQGTRLTVV.

The chain carries TRBV6-2 or TRBV6-3 and TRBJ2-1, with D possibly matching TRBD1 (6 bases). The CDR3 covers 11 residues. The V end was cut by 2 bases, the J end by 15 bases, with 11 bases between. Germline loops: CDR1 MNHEY, CDR2 SVGEGT. CDR3 coding DNA: TGTGCCAGCAGTTACCGGGACAAAGGGTTCTTC. It is translated as CASSYRDKGFF.

A few counts support this clone. The chain combines TRBV7-3 with TRBJ2-7, with 10 bases identical to TRBD1. Germline V gene data show CDR1 as SGHTA and CDR2 as FQGTGA. V shed 5 bases and J 5 bases; nucleotides not matched to a gene: 3. The CDR3 sequence is 13 residues long. CDR3 sequence reads: CASSDRGRDEQYF. The CDR3 nucleotides read TGTGCCAGCAGCGACAGGGGGCGCGACGAGCAGTACTTC.

The chain carries TRBV9 and TRBJ2-5; maybe TRBD2 (6 bases). The CDR3 spans 15 residues. CDR1 SGDLS and CDR2 YYNGEE come from the germline V gene. V shed 2 bases and J shed 7 bases, with 18 bases lying between them. The CDR3 is CASSVTGGKGGTQYF. CDR3 nucleotide sequence: TGTGCCAGCAGCGTTACTGGGGGGAAAGGTGGGACCCAGTACTTC.

This clone was counted a single time. The rearrangement links TRBV5-4 to TRBJ1-3; 7 bases line up with TRBD1. V shed 3 bases and J 4 bases; nucleotides not matched to a gene: 7. CDR1 is SGHNT and CDR2 is YYREEE in the germline V gene (reference sequence). The CDR3 length is 15 residues. The chain's CDR3 is CASSSDTGAGNTIYF. In nucleotides, the CDR3 is TGTGCCAGCAGCTCGGATACAGGGGCCGGAAACACCATATATTTT. Using reference TRBV5-4 and TRBJ1-3 for the parts outside the CDR3, the full variable domain is ETGVTQSPTHLIKTRGQQVTLRCSSQSGHNTVSWYQQALGQGPQFIFQYYREEENGRGNFPPRFSGLQFPNYSSELNVNALELDDSALYLCASSSDTGAGNTIYFGEGSWLTVV.

This clone was recorded once. The chain carries TRBV5-6 and TRBJ2-5, with D uncertain. Deletions cut 4 bases from V and 4 bases from J, with 17 bases between. This CDR3 contains 15 residues. From germline, CDR1 is SGHDT and CDR2 YYEEEE. CDR3 bases: TGTGCCAGCAGCCCCCGGGTACTTCTGAGAGAGACCCAGTACTTC. It codes for CASSPRVLLRETQYF.

CDR3 nucleotides: TGTGCCAGCAGCCCAGTTGGGTGGAGGGTAAATGAGCAGTTCTTC. It is translated as CASSPVGWRVNEQFF. This chain uses TRBV11-2 with TRBJ2-1; TRBD2 might be the D (6 bases). The CDR3 is made up of 15 amino acids. V was pared by 5 bases and J by 7 bases, with 18 bases between. Germline values: CDR1 SGHAT, CDR2 FQNNGV.

The rearrangement joins TRBV5-4 to TRBJ1-1, with D possibly being TRBD1 (6 bases). The germline V gene encodes CDR1 SGHNT and CDR2 YYREEE (reference sequence). The ends were cut back, 4 bases at V and 4 bases at J, with 17 bases in the middle. This CDR3 contains 15 residues. Here the CDR3 reads CASSTYREGGTEAFF. The CDR3 region has the DNA TGTGCCAGCAGCACATACAGGGAAGGAGGCACTGAAGCTTTCTTT.

The rearrangement joins TRBV12-3 or TRBV12-4 to TRBJ2-7; TRBD1 is a possible D gene (5 bases). Trimming took off 7 bases at V and 3 bases at J, with 10 bases between the two ends. The length of the CDR3 is 12 residues. The CDR3 nucleotides are TGTGCCAGCAAACTTGACAGCTACGAGCAGTACTTC. This encodes CASKLDSYEQYF.

CDR3 nucleotides: TGTGCCAGCAGCTTGGTCAGGGGCGGATATGGCTACACCTTC. It specifies CASSLVRGGYGYTF. This chain connects TRBV5-6 to TRBJ1-2; D is possibly TRBD1 (6 bases). Germline V lookup: CDR1 SGHDT, CDR2 YYEEEE. The CDR3 extends over 14 amino acids. Trimming stripped 0 bases from V and 5 bases from J, with 11 bases between. Full variable domain (rest looked up from reference TRBV5-6 and TRBJ1-2): DAGVTQSPTHLIKTRGQQVTLRCSPKSGHDTVSWYQQALGQGPQFIFQYYEEEERQRGNFPDRFSGHQFPNYSSELNVNALLLGDSALYLCASSLVRGGYGYTFGSGTRLTVV.